This record concerns one T cell receptor (beta chain) sequence. Its antigen is undetermined. This sample was taken from a study of T cells in Graves' hyperthyroidism and ophthalmopathy. CDR3 size: 15 residues. The junction had 4 bases not matched to a gene; V was cut back by 3 bases and J by 3 bases. The V gene's germline CDR1 is SGDLS and CDR2 YYNGEE. Study-wide findings and caveats: Model predictions of ophthalmopathy came a median about 6.3 months before onset.

Using RNA transcripts as the source, TCR beta CDR3 regions were amplified. An initial round of RT-PCR targeting the TCR CDR3 relied on the HTBI primer set. A single record per CDR3 protein comes from TCRdb applying MiXCR to the multiplex PCR reads. The sample records approximately 700,000 distinct CDR3 sequences, roughly 45% being singletons. Input material: peripheral blood or thyroid tissue (not recorded which). The chain joins TRBV9 to TRBJ2-5, with 11 bases fitting TRBD2. This TCR derives from an adult man with Graves' disease, either hyperthyroidism or ophthalmopathy (not recorded which). The DNA of the CDR3 is TGTGCCAGCAGCGGGGGACTAGCGGTGGAAGAGACCCAGTACTTC. Translated, it gives CASSGGLAVEETQYF.